This T cell receptor (beta chain) was profiled in a study of CD8 T cells in ankylosing spondylitis. Study-level points and caveats: Blood of patients with ankylosing spondylitis appeared to be characterized by a TCR beta motif of several highly homologous variants. Clones linked to disease, bearing a CD8+ phenotype, were relatively rare in peripheral blood. Earlier authors reported some of these motif variants in reactive arthritis synovial fluid and blood.

The CDR3 covers 12 residues. Deletions cut 1 base from V and 7 bases from J, with 6 bases between. Germline V gene sequence: CDR1 SEHNR, CDR2 FQNEAQ (reference sequence). To note about this clonotype: The target antigen is unknown.

In making TCR beta libraries, quantitative 5'-RACE with molecular barcodes was used. Each CDR3 protein gets one entry after TCRdb re-called the 5' RACE reads with MiXCR. The repertoire includes roughly 300,000 distinct CDR3 sequences, 8% of them detected once, and about 14% sits in the top ten. Source material: blood, either unsorted or a sorted T cell fraction (not recorded which). The chain couples TRBV7-9 to TRBJ2-3, with no clear D. The receptor comes from a male donor with ankylosing spondylitis. In DNA form, the CDR3 reads TGTGCCAGCAGCTTAGGGGATTATACGCAGTATTTT. Protein product: CASSLGDYTQYF.